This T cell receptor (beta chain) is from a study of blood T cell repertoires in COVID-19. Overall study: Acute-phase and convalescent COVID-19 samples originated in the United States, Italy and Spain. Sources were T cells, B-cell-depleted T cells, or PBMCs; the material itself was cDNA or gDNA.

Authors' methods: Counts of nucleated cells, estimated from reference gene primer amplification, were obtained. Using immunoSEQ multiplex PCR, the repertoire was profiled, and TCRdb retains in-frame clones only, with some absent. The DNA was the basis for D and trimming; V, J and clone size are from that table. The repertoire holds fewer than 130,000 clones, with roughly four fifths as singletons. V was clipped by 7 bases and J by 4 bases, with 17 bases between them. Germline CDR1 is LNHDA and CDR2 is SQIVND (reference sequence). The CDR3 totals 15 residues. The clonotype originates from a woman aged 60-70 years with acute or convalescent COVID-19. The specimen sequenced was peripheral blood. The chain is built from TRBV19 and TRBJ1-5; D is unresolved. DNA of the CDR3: TGTGCCAGTAATAACGGCGACTGGCAAAATCAGCCCCAGCATTTT. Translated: CASNNGDWQNQPQHF.